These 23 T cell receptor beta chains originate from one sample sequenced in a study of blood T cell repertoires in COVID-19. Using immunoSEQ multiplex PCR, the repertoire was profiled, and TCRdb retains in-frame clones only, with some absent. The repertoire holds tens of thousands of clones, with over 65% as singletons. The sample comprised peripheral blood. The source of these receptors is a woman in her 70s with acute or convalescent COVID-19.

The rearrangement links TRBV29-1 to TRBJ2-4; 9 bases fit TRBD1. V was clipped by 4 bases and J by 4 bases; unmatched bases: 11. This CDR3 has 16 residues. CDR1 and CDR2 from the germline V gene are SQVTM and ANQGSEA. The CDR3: CSVGAELGQGKNIQYF. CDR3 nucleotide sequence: TGCAGCGTTGGGGCCGAGCTGGGACAGGGAAAAAACATTCAGTACTTC. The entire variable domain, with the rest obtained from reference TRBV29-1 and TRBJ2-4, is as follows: SAVISQKPSRDICQRGTSLTIQCQVDSQVTMMFWYRQQPGQSLTLIATANQGSEATYESGFVIDKFPISRPNLTFSTLTVSNMSPEDSSIYLCSVGAELGQGKNIQYFGAGTRLSVL.

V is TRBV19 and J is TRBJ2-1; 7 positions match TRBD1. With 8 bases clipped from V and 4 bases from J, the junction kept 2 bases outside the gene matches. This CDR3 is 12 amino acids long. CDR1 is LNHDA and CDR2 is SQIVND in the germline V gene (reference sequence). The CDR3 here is CASGQEYNEQFF. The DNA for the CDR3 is TGTGCCAGTGGACAGGAGTACAATGAGCAGTTCTTC.

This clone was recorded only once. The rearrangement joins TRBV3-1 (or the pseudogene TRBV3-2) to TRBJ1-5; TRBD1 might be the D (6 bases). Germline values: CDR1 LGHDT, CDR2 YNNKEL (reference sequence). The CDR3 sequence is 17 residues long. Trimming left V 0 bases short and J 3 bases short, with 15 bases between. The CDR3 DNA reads TGTGCCAGCAGCCAAGAGTTCAGGGCAGGGGACAATCAGCCCCAGCATTTT. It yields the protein CASSQEFRAGDNQPQHF.

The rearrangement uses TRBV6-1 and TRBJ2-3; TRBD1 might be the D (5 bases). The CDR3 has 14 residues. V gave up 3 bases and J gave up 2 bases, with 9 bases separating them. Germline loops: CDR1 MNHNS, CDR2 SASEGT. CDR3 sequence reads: CASSESRATDTQYF. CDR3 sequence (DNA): TGTGCCAGCAGTGAGTCCAGGGCCACAGATACGCAGTATTTT.

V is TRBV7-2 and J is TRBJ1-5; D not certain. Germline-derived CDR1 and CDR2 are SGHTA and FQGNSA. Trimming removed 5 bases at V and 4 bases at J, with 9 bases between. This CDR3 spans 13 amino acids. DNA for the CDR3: TGTGCCAGCAGCCCCCCGGGGAATCAGCCCCAGCATTTT. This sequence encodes CASSPPGNQPQHF.

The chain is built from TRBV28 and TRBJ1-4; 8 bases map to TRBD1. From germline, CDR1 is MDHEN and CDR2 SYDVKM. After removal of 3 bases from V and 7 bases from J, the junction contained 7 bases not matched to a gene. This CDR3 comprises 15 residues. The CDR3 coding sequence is TGTGCCAGCAGTTTGTCCGACAGGGGAGTTGAAAAACTGTTTTTT. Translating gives CASSLSDRGVEKLFF.

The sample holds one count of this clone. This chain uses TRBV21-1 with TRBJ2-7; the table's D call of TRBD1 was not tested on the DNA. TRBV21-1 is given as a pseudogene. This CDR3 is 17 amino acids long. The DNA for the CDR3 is TGTGCCAGCAGCAAAGTATACAGACTAGGACAGGCCTACGAGCAGTACGTC. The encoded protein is CASSKVYRLGQAYEQYV.

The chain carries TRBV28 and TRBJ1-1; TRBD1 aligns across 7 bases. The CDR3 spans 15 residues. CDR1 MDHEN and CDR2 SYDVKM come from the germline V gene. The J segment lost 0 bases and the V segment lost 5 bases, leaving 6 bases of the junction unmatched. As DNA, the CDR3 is TGTGCCAGCAGTGAAAACAGGGGACTGAACACTGAAGCTTTCTTT. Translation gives CASSENRGLNTEAFF. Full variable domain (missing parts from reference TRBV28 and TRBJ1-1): DVKVTQSSRYLVKRTGEKVFLECVQDMDHENMFWYRQDPGLGLRLIYFSYDVKMKEKGDIPEGYSVSREKKERFSLILESASTNQTSMYLCASSENRGLNTEAFFGQGTRLTVV.

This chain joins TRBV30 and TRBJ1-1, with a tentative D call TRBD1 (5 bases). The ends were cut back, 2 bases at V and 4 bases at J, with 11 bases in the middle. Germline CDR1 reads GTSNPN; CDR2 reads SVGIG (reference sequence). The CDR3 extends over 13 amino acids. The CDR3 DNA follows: TGTGCCTGGAGTATAGGGGAGGCCACTGAAGCTTTCTTT. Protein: CAWSIGEATEAFF.

The CDR3 coding sequence is TGTGCCAGCAGCGAGTTGAGGAGGGAATCTGAAGCTTTCTTT. Its protein product is CASSELRRESEAFF. V gene TRBV6-5 combines with J gene TRBJ1-1, with D uncertain. Germline V CDR1 and CDR2: MNHEY, SVGAGI. Trimming left V 6 bases short and J 6 bases short, with 17 bases between. The CDR3 consists of 14 residues.

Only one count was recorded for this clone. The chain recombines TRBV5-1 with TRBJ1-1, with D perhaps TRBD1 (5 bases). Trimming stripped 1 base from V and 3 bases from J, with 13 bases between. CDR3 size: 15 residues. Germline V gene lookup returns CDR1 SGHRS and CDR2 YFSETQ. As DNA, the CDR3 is TGCGCCAGCAGCTTGCGGGGGTTGGTGGACACTGAAGCTTTCTTT. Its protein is CASSLRGLVDTEAFF.

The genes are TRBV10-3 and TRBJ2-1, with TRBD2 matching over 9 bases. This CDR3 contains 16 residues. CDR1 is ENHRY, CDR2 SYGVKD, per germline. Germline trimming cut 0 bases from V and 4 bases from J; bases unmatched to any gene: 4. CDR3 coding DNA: TGTGCCATCAGTGAGTCGGGCGGGGGGGCGTACAATGAGCAGTTCTTC. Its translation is CAISESGGGAYNEQFF.

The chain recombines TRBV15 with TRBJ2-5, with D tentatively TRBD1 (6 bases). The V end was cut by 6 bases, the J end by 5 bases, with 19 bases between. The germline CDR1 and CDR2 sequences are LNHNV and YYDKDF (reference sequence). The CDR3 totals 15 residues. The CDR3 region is CATRGGGDEAETQYF. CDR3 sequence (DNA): TGTGCCACCAGGGGTGGGGGCGACGAGGCGGAGACCCAGTACTTC.

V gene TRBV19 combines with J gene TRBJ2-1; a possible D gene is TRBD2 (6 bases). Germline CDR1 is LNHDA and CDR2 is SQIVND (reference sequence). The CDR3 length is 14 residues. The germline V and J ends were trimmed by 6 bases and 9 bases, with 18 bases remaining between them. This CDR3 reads CASSLYKGGGEQFF. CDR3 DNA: TGTGCCAGTAGCCTATACAAGGGAGGCGGTGAGCAGTTCTTC.

CDR3 loop: CASSSSGNQPQHF. The CDR3 nucleotides read TGTGCCAGCAGCTCATCGGGGAATCAGCCCCAGCATTTT. This chain connects TRBV3-1 (or the pseudogene TRBV3-2) to TRBJ1-5, with D unclear. Between the trimmed V and J ends, which lost 5 bases and 4 bases, there was a span of 9 bases. Germline loops: CDR1 LGHDT, CDR2 YNNKEL (reference sequence). This CDR3 spans 13 amino acids.

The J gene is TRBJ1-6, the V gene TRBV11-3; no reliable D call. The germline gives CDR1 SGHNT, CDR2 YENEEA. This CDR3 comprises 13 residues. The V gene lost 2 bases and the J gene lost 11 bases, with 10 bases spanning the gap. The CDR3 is CASSLSGYAPLHF. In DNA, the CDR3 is TGTGCCAGCAGCTTATCAGGATACGCACCCCTCCACTTT.

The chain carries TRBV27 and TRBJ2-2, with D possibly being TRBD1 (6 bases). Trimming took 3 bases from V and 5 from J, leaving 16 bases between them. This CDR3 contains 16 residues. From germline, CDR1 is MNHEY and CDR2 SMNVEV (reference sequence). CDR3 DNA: TGTGCCAGCAGTTTCGTGGGGGCGCGTGATACCGGGGAGCTGTTTTTT. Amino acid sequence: CASSFVGARDTGELFF.

The CDR3 nucleotides are TGTGCCAGCAGCACCGGACAGGGTAGCGATGGCTACACCTTC. Residues: CASSTGQGSDGYTF. V is TRBV28 and J is TRBJ1-2, with TRBD1 matching over 8 bases. This CDR3 has 14 amino acids. CDR1 MDHEN and CDR2 SYDVKM come from the germline V gene. The V gene end was trimmed by 6 bases and the J gene end by 6 bases; junction bases not matched to a gene: 9.

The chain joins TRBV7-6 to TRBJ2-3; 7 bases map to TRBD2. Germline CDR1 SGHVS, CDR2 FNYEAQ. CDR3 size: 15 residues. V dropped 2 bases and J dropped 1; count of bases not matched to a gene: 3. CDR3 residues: CASSLILAGTDTQYF. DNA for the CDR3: TGTGCCAGCAGCTTAATTCTAGCGGGCACAGATACGCAGTATTTT. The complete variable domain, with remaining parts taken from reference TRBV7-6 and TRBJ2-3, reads GAGVSQSPRYKVTKRGQDVALRCDPISGHVSLYWYRQALGQGPEFLTYFNYEAQQDKSGLPNDRFSAERPEGSISTLTIQRTEQRDSAMYRCASSLILAGTDTQYFGPGTRLTVL.

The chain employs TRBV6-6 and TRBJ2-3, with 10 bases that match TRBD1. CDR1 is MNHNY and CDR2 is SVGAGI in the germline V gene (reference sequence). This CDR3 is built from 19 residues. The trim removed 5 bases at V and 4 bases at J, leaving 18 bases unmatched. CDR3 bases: TGTGCCAGCAGTCAGACAAAACCGGGACAGGGGATTTCACCAGATACGCAGTATTTT. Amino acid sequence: CASSQTKPGQGISPDTQYF.

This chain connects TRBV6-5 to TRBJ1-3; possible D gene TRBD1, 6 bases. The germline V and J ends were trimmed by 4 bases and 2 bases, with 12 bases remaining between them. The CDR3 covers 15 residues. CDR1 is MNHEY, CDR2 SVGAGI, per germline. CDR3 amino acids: CASSSTQGTGNTIYF. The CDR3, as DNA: TGTGCCAGCAGTTCGACACAGGGAACTGGAAACACCATATATTTT.

CDR3 nucleotide sequence: TGTGCCAGCAGCTTATACTACAATGAGCAGTTCTTC. Amino acid sequence: CASSLYYNEQFF. This sequence joins TRBV7-9 and TRBJ2-1; D is unclear. Germline V lookup: CDR1 SEHNR, CDR2 FQNEAQ (reference sequence). The CDR3 spans 12 residues. The V end lost 2 bases, the J end lost 3 bases, and 2 bases lay between the germline ends.

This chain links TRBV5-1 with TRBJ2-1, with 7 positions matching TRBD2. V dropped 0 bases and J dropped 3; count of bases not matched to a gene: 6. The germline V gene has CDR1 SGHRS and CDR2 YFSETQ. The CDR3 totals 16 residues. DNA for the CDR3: TGCGCCAGCAGCTTGGCCGCTAGCGGAGACTACAATGAGCAGTTCTTC. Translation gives CASSLAASGDYNEQFF.